These 8 T cell receptor beta chains originate from one sample sequenced in a study of blood T cell repertoires in COVID-19. The table came from immunoSEQ multiplex PCR; TCRdb's copy has only in-frame clones and leaves some out. The repertoire consists of approximately 31,000 clones, with 80% to 90% occurring once and the leading ten covering just over 5.5%. Sequences were obtained from peripheral blood. These receptors all come from a woman of 80 years or more with active or convalescent COVID-19.

This sequence joins TRBV7-3 and TRBJ2-2; 10 bases line up with TRBD1. Germline CDR1 is SGHTA and CDR2 is FQGTGA. Losses at the gene ends were 6 bases for V and 2 bases for J; bases not matched to a gene: 6. CDR3 length equals 16 residues. CDR3: CASRTGTGANTGELFF. In DNA, the CDR3 is TGTGCCAGCAGGACGGGGACAGGGGCAAACACCGGGGAGCTGTTTTTT.

The chain carries TRBV5-4 and TRBJ2-7; 9 nucleotides match TRBD1. Germline V lookup: CDR1 SGHNT, CDR2 YYREEE (reference sequence). V dropped 0 bases and J dropped 9; count of bases not matched to a gene: 7. This CDR3 comprises 14 residues. CDR3 DNA: TGTGCCAGCAGCTTGGAACAGGGGGCAGGTCGGCAGTACTTC. It encodes CASSLEQGAGRQYF.

This chain joins TRBV6-5 and TRBJ2-1; 7 bases are a match to TRBD1. CDR1 MNHEY and CDR2 SVGAGI come from the germline V gene. This CDR3 spans 13 amino acids. V lost 5 bases, J lost 8 bases, and 6 bases stayed unmatched. CDR3 nucleotides: TGTGCCAGCAGTCGCCCGACAGGGCATGAGCAGTTCTTC. It yields the protein CASSRPTGHEQFF.

V and J are TRBV18 and TRBJ1-5; D call uncertain. From germline, CDR1 is KGHSH and CDR2 LQKENI. The V end was cut by 5 bases, the J end by 4 bases, with 15 bases between. This CDR3 contains 15 residues. Here the CDR3 DNA reads TGTGCCAGCTCAGCGACACCCGGTTCGAATCAGCCCCAGCATTTT. It yields the protein CASSATPGSNQPQHF.

This sequence joins TRBV29-1 and TRBJ2-2; TRBD2 is a possible D gene (6 bases). CDR1 SQVTM and CDR2 ANQGSEA come from the germline V gene. Trimming removed 6 bases from V and 0 bases from J, with 11 bases in between. This CDR3 is 14 amino acids long. In nucleotides, the CDR3 is TGCAGCGTGGGGGGACTGTCGAACACCGGGGAGCTGTTTTTT. Its translation is CSVGGLSNTGELFF.

The rearrangement joins TRBV5-1 to TRBJ1-6; D not resolved. Germline V gene lookup returns CDR1 SGHRS and CDR2 YFSETQ. The CDR3 has 16 residues. Trimming pared 7 bases from V and 0 bases from J, leaving 14 bases between. This CDR3 reads CASGSGSSSYNSPLHF. The CDR3 DNA reads TGCGCCAGCGGGTCGGGGTCCAGCTCCTATAATTCACCCCTCCACTTT.

V usage is TRBV6-5 and J usage is TRBJ2-3, with 10 bases lining up with TRBD2. CDR1 is MNHEY and CDR2 is SVGAGI in the germline V gene. J gave up 4 bases and V 7 bases, and 5 bases lay outside the gene matches. This CDR3 region has 14 residues. The CDR3 coding sequence is TGTGCCAGCAAGGCTAGCGGGAGTTCAGATACGCAGTATTTT. This encodes CASKASGSSDTQYF.

This rearrangement joins TRBV10-3 to TRBJ1-1; D unresolved. The V end lost 3 bases, the J end lost 1 base, and 12 bases lay between the germline ends. Germline V gene sequence: CDR1 ENHRY, CDR2 SYGVKD. The CDR3 runs 15 residues. For the CDR3, the DNA is TGTGCCATCAGTGATCGTATGGCCCAGAACACTGAAGCTTTCTTT. This translates into CAISDRMAQNTEAFF.